The clone carrying this T cell receptor beta chain was observed a handful of times. The sample originates from a study of memory CD4+ T cells and cytomegalovirus serostatus. Background on the study: Healthy Belgian adult donors included under ten CMV-positive and around 25 CMV-negative people.

Profiled with immunoSEQ multiplex PCR; TCRdb holds only in-frame clones, not every one. The sample shows about 52,000 clones, around 82% of them seen only once. Single viable CD3+CD4+CD8-CD45RO+ cells were sorted as the memory CD4+ T cells. V lost 7 bases and J 14 bases, leaving 21 bases between the germline ends. The CDR3 has 14 residues. The germline V gene has CDR1 MGHRA and CDR2 YSYEKL. Material: memory CD4+ T cells from blood. The chain couples TRBV4-1 to TRBJ1-6; no firm D call. This TCR was sampled from an adult in good health and CMV-seronegative. For the CDR3, the DNA is TGCGCCAGCAAAATGTCAACGGACTTAAGATCCCTCCACTTT. Translated: CASKMSTDLRSLHF.